Below, 17 T cell receptor beta chains from the same sample are listed, as sequenced in a study of OX40 agonist ivuxolimab in advanced cancers. Generated by immunoSEQ multiplex PCR, the TCRdb table keeps only in-frame clones and is missing some. There are some 31,000 clones in the sample; approximately 93% occur only once, and over 8.5% lies in the top ten. Sequenced material: CD4+ or CD8+ T cells sorted from blood, taken in a trial of the OX40 agonist ivuxolimab. These receptors originate from an adult with an advanced solid tumor such as melanoma, head and neck, liver or kidney cancer.

This chain links TRBV29-1 with TRBJ1-2, with D maybe TRBD1 (6 bases). Germline assignment: CDR1 SQVTM and CDR2 ANQGSEA. The CDR3 is 16 residues long. V was cut by 7 bases and J by 2 bases, with 23 bases left in between. The CDR3 is CSAEQRDKLENYGYTF. CDR3 coding DNA: TGCAGCGCAGAACAGCGGGACAAACTAGAGAACTATGGCTACACCTTC.

The rearrangement uses TRBV5-8 and TRBJ1-1; D not certain. This CDR3 has 14 residues. Trimming removed 5 bases at V and 4 bases at J, with 15 bases between. Germline V lookup: CDR1 SGHTS, CDR2 YDEGEE. CDR3 protein: CASSFDISGTEAFF. CDR3 nucleotide sequence: TGTGCCAGCAGTTTTGATATATCGGGCACTGAAGCTTTCTTT.

This chain joins TRBV6-5 and TRBJ1-1; a possible D gene is TRBD1 (5 bases). The germline CDR1 and CDR2 sequences are MNHEY and SVGAGI. The CDR3 consists of 14 residues. Between the trimmed V and J ends, which lost 6 bases and 5 bases, there was a span of 16 bases. CDR3 amino acids: CASSPSGGWTEAFF. The CDR3 bases are TGTGCCAGCAGCCCTTCGGGGGGATGGACTGAAGCTTTCTTT.

The rearrangement links TRBV21-1 to TRBJ1-2; the D call TRBD1 from the table was never checked on the DNA. TRBV21-1 is a known pseudogene. The CDR3 length is 14 residues. DNA of the CDR3: TGTGCCAGCAGCAAAGTGGTGACAGGCTATGGCTACACCTTC. Encoded protein: CASSKVVTGYGYTF.

This sequence joins TRBV7-8 and TRBJ2-5, with 11 bases matching TRBD2. The CDR3 loop spans 15 amino acids. Germline V CDR1 and CDR2: SGHVS, FQNEAQ. V was pared by 5 bases and J by 2 bases, with 4 bases of the junction left unmatched. The CDR3 is CASSPGLAAQETQYF. CDR3 nucleotides: TGTGCCAGCAGCCCGGGACTAGCGGCTCAAGAGACCCAGTACTTC.

This chain connects TRBV9 to TRBJ1-1; unclear D gene. This CDR3 region has 14 residues. Germline CDR1 is SGDLS and CDR2 is YYNGEE. Trimming took off 5 bases at V and 0 bases at J, with 11 bases between the two ends. The CDR3 DNA follows: TGTGCCAGCAGTGAGACGCGCATGAACACTGAAGCTTTCTTT. This encodes CASSETRMNTEAFF.

The V call is TRBV29-1, the J call TRBJ2-7; D might be TRBD1 or TRBD2, each matching 6 bases. Trimming pared 4 bases from V and 2 bases from J, leaving 18 bases between. Germline values: CDR1 SQVTM, CDR2 ANQGSEA. The CDR3 is 15 residues long. CDR3 residues: CSVGVGGPRTYEQYF. CDR3 bases: TGCAGCGTTGGAGTGGGGGGCCCTCGAACCTACGAGCAGTACTTC.

The rearrangement uses TRBV27 and TRBJ1-2, with 9 bases aligning to TRBD1. The V gene end was trimmed by 7 bases and the J gene end by 2 bases; junction bases not matched to a gene: 5. The CDR3 has 14 amino acids. Germline lookup yields CDR1 MNHEY and CDR2 SMNVEV (reference sequence). Written as DNA, the CDR3 is TGTGCCAGCACCCCCGGACAGGGGAACTATGGCTACACCTTC. Its protein product is CASTPGQGNYGYTF.

The chain employs TRBV19 and TRBJ2-2; 8 positions agree with TRBD2. Trimming cost V 10 bases and J 4 bases; bases outside gene matches: 11. Germline CDR1 LNHDA, CDR2 SQIVND (reference sequence). The CDR3 consists of 15 residues. CDR3 bases: TGTGCCACCGGACTAGCCCTGGGCCCCACCGGGGAGCTGTTTTTT. This gives the protein CATGLALGPTGELFF.

This clone appeared once. This chain links TRBV6-1 with TRBJ1-3; D not resolved. V was shortened by 10 bases and J by 4 bases, with 11 bases between the two germline ends. This CDR3 comprises 12 residues. Germline CDR1 reads MNHNS; CDR2 reads SASEGT. The CDR3 here is CAIVESGNTIYF. The CDR3 DNA follows: TGTGCCATCGTAGAGTCGGGAAACACCATATATTTT.

The chain employs TRBV4-2 and TRBJ1-5; D uncertain. The germline CDR1 and CDR2 sequences are LGHNA and YNFKEQ. This CDR3 has 15 amino acids. The germline V and J ends were trimmed by 5 bases and 1 base, with 12 bases remaining between them. The CDR3 DNA reads TGTGCCAGCAGCGATACAGTCGGGAGCAATCAGCCCCAGCATTTT. It yields the protein CASSDTVGSNQPQHF.

The chain recombines TRBV5-1 with TRBJ1-1, with 9 bases fitting TRBD1. CDR1 and CDR2 (germline): SGHRS, YFSETQ. This CDR3 is built from 15 residues. V shed 3 bases and J 2 bases; nucleotides not matched to a gene: 5. CDR3 nucleotide sequence: TGCGCCAGCAGCTCCTGGACAGGGGATAACACTGAAGCTTTCTTT. Residues: CASSSWTGDNTEAFF.

V is TRBV11-2 and J is TRBJ1-3, with a weak D call TRBD1 (5 bases). Trimming stripped 7 bases from V and 8 bases from J, with 18 bases between. The CDR3 contains 14 residues. The germline V gene has CDR1 SGHAT and CDR2 FQNNGV. CDR3: CASNRDRPKDTIYF. CDR3 bases: TGTGCCAGCAACCGGGACCGCCCAAAGGACACCATATATTTT.

The DNA of the CDR3 is TGTGCCAGCAGAGACCGGGACAGTGACCTCTCTGGAAACACCATATATTTT. Translating gives CASRDRDSDLSGNTIYF. This chain connects TRBV5-6 to TRBJ1-3, with 7 bases lining up with TRBD1. Unmatched junction bases numbered 11, after V lost 5 bases and J lost 0 bases. From germline, CDR1 is SGHDT and CDR2 YYEEEE. The CDR3 has 17 amino acids.

CDR3 sequence: CASSIYLHETQYF. In nucleotides, the CDR3 is TGTGCCAGTAGTATATATTTACATGAGACCCAGTACTTC. V usage is TRBV19 and J usage is TRBJ2-5; D is undetermined. V was pared by 2 bases and J by 5 bases, with 9 bases between. Germline CDR1 LNHDA, CDR2 SQIVND (reference sequence). The length of the CDR3 is 13 residues.

The V gene is TRBV7-9, the J gene TRBJ2-5, with 11 bases identical to TRBD2. The CDR3 totals 17 residues. The trim removed 5 bases at V and 4 bases at J, leaving 12 bases unmatched. The germline V gene encodes CDR1 SEHNR and CDR2 FQNEAQ (reference sequence). The CDR3 sequence is CASSPRLAGGPGETQYF. The CDR3 region has the DNA TGTGCCAGCAGCCCCCGGCTAGCGGGAGGTCCCGGAGAGACCCAGTACTTC.

V is TRBV15 and J is TRBJ2-7, with D perhaps TRBD1 or TRBD2 (5 bases each). Trimming left V 0 bases short and J 6 bases short, with 12 bases between. CDR1 and CDR2 (germline): LNHNV, YYDKDF (reference sequence). This CDR3 region has 14 residues. The CDR3 protein is CATSRDERGVEQYF. CDR3 coding DNA: TGTGCCACCAGCAGAGATGAGCGAGGGGTCGAGCAGTACTTC.